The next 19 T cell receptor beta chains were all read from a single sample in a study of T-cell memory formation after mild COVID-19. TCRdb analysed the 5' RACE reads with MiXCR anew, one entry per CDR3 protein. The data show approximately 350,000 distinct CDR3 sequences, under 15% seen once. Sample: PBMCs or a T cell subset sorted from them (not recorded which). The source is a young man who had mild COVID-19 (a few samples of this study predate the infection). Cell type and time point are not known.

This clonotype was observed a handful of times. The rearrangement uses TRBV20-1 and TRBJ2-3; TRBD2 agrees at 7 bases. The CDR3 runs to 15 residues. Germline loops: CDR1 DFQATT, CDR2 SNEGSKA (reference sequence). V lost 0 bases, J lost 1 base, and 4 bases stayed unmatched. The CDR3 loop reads CSARDFRGGTDTQYF. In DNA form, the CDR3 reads TGCAGTGCTAGAGACTTTCGGGGGGGCACAGATACGCAGTATTTT.

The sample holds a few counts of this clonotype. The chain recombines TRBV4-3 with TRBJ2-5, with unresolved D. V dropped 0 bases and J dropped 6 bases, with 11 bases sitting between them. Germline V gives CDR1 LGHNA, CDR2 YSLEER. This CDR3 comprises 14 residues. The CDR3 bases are TGCGCCAGCAGCCAAGATCCGGGTCGTCAGACCCAGTACTTC. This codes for CASSQDPGRQTQYF.

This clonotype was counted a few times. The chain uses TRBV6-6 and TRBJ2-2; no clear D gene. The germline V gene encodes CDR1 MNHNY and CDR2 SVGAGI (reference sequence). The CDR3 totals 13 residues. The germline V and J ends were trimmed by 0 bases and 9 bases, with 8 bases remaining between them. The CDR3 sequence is CASSYSRGRELFF. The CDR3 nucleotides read TGTGCCAGCAGTTACTCTCGCGGCAGGGAGCTGTTTTTT.

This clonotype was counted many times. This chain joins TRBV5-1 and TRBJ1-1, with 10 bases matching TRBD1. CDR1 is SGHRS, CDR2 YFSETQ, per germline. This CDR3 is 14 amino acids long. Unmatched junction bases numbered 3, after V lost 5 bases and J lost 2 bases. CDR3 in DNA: TGCGCCAGCAGTGGACAGGGGGAAAACACTGAAGCTTTCTTT. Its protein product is CASSGQGENTEAFF. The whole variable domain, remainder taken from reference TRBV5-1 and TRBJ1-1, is KAGVTQTPRYLIKTRGQQVTLSCSPISGHRSVSWYQQTPGQGLQFLFEYFSETQRNKGNFPGRFSGRQFSNSRSEMNVSTLELGDSALYLCASSGQGENTEAFFGQGTRLTVV.

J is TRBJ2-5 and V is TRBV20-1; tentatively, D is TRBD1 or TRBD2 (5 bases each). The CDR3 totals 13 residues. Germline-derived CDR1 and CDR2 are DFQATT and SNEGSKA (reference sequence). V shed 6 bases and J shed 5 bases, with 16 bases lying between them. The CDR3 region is CSAWTSGGETQYF. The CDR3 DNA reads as TGCAGTGCATGGACATCCGGCGGGGAGACCCAGTACTTC.

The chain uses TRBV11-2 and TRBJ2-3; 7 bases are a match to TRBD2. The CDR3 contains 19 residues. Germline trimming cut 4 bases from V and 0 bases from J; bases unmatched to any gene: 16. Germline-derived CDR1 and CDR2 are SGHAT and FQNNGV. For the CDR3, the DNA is TGTGCCAGCAGCTCACACCTCGACCGGCCGGGGGGAAGCACAGATACGCAGTATTTT. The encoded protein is CASSSHLDRPGGSTDTQYF.

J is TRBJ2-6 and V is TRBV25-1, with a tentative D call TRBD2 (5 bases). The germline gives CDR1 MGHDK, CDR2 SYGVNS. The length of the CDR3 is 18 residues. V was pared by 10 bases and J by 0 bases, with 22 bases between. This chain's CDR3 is CATTGVQGRSSGANVLTF. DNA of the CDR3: TGTGCCACCACCGGGGTCCAAGGACGAAGCTCTGGGGCCAACGTCCTGACTTTC.

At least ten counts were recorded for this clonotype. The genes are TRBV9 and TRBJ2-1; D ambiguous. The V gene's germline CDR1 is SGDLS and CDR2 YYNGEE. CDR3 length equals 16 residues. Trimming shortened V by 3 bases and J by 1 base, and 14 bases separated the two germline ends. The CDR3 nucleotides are TGTGCCAGCAGCGGTGGTACCGTGCGGTCCTACAATGAGCAGTTCTTC. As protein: CASSGGTVRSYNEQFF.

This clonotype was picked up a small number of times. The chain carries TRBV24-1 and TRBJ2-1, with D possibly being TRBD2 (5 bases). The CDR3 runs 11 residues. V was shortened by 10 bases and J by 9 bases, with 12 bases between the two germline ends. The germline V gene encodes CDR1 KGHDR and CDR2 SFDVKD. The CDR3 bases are TGTGCCACAGGAAGCGAGGGTGAGCAGTTCTTC. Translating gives CATGSEGEQFF.

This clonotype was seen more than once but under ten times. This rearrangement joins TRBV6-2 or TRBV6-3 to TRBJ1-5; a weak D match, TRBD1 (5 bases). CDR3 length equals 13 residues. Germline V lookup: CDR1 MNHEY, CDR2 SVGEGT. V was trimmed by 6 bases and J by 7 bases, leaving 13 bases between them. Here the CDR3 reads CASSLGVRQPQHF. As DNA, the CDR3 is TGTGCCAGCAGCCTGGGGGTTAGACAGCCCCAGCATTTT.

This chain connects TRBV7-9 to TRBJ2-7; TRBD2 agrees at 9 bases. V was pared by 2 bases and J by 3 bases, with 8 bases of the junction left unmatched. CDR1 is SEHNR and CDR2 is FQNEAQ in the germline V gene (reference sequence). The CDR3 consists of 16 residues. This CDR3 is CASSLLASGIHYEQYV. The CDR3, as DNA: TGTGCCAGCAGCTTATTGGCTAGCGGGATTCACTACGAGCAGTACGTC.

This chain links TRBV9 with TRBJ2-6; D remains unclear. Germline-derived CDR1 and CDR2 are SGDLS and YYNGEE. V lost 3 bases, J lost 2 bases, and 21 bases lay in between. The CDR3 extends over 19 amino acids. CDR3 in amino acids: CASSALTLGLVPGANVLTF. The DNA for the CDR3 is TGTGCCAGCAGCGCATTGACACTCGGGCTGGTACCTGGGGCCAACGTCCTGACTTTC. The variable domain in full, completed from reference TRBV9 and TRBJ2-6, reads DSGVTQTPKHLITATGQRVTLRCSPRSGDLSVYWYQQSLDQGLQFLIQYYNGEERAKGNILERFSAQQFPDLHSELNLSSLELGDSALYFCASSALTLGLVPGANVLTFGAGSRLTVL.

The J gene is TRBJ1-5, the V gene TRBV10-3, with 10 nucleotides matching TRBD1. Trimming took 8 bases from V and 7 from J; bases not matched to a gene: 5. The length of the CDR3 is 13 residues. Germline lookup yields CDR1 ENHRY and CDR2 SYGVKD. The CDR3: CAIGQGVDQPQHF. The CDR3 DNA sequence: TGTGCCATCGGACAGGGGGTTGACCAGCCCCAGCATTTT.

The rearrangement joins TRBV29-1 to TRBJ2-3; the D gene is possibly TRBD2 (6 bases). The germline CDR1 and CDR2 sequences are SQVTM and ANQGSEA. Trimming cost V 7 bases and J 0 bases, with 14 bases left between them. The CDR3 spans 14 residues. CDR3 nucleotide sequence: TGCAGCGCCTCGGGGCGGGGTAGCACAGATACGCAGTATTTT. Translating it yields CSASGRGSTDTQYF.

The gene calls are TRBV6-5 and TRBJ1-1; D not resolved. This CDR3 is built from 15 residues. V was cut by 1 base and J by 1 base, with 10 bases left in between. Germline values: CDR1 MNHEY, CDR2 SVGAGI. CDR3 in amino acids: CASSYLGRQNTEAFF. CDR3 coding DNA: TGTGCCAGCAGTTACTTAGGACGGCAGAACACTGAAGCTTTCTTT.

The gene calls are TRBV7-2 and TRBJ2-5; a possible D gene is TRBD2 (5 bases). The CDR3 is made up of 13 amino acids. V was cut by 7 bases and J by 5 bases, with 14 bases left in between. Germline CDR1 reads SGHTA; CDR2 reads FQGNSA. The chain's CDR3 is CASNPGVSETQYF. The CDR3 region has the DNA TGTGCCAGCAACCCCGGGGTTAGCGAGACCCAGTACTTC.

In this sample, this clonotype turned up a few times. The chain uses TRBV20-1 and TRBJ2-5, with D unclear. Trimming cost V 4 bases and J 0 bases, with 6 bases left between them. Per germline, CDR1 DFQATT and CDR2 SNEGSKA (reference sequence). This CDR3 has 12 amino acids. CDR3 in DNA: TGCAGTGCTACAACGTACCAAGAGACCCAGTACTTC. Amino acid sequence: CSATTYQETQYF.

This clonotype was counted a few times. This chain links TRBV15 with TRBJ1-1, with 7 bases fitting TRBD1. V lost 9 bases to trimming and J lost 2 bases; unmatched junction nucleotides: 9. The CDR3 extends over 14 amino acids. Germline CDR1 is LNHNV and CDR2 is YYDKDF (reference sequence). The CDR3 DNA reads TGTGCCACAGGGCCAGGGGGTTTAAACACTGAAGCTTTCTTT. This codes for CATGPGGLNTEAFF. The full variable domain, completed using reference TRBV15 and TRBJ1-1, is DAMVIQNPRYQVTQFGKPVTLSCSQTLNHNVMYWYQQKSSQAPKLLFHYYDKDFNNEADTPDNFQSRRPNTSFCFLDIRSPGLGDTAMYLCATGPGGLNTEAFFGQGTRLTVV.

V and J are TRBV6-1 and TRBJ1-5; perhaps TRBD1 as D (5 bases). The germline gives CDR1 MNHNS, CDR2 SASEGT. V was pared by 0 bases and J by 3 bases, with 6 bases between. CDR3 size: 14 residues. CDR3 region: CASSEARANQPQHF. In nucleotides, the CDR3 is TGTGCCAGCAGTGAAGCCAGGGCCAATCAGCCCCAGCATTTT.